This T cell receptor (beta chain) derives from a study of blood T cells in healthy people across ages. Through a sample-barcoded 5' primer and a J-beta primer mix, a second PCR was run for roughly 6 to 11 cycles. TCRdb redid the calling of the 5' RACE reads with MiXCR, one entry per CDR3 protein. The repertoire has about 570,000 distinct CDR3 sequences, roughly 28% of them found once; the top ten carry around 20%. The CDR3 is 15 residues long. J gave up 5 bases and V 0 bases, and 6 bases lay outside the gene matches. Looked up from germline, CDR1 is KGHSH and CDR2 is LQKENI. This clonotype was found a few times. The antigen remains unidentified. Points from the study as a whole: Significant beta diversity loss was already apparent by age around 40, declining roughly linearly.

The specimen sequenced was blood. The chain couples TRBV18 to TRBJ2-7; TRBD1 aligns across 8 bases. The source of this sequence is a woman in her seventies in good health. The CDR3 reads CASSPPGQGFNEQYF. CDR3 sequence (DNA): TGTGCCAGCTCACCACCAGGACAGGGTTTCAACGAGCAGTACTTC.